These 24 T cell receptor beta chains came from one sample sequenced in a study of T cell repertoires in cytomegalovirus infection. The antigens for these receptors are not known. TCRdb recomputed calls from the reads with MiXCR, one row per CDR3 protein. In the table there are approximately 73,000 distinct CDR3 sequences, 40% of which are singletons. This material consisted of CD8+ T cells from cultured PBMCs, taken from culture after CMV antigen stimulation. The receptors shown here come from a human donor in good health (CMV status not recorded). Some clones in this sample may be carry-over from other donors' samples.

At least ten counts were recorded for this clonotype. V gene TRBV6-1 combines with J gene TRBJ1-5; D not certain. Between the trimmed V and J ends, which lost 6 bases and 3 bases, there was a span of 15 bases. From germline, CDR1 is MNHNS and CDR2 SASEGT. This CDR3 region has 15 residues. CDR3 nucleotide sequence: TGTGCCAGCAGCACTAACCCGGTTCTCAATCAGCCCCAGCATTTT. Its translation: CASSTNPVLNQPQHF.

This clonotype has just a few counts. V usage is TRBV7-8 and J usage is TRBJ1-5; 7 nucleotides agree with TRBD1. CDR1 is SGHVS, CDR2 FQNEAQ, per germline. The V gene end was trimmed by 5 bases and the J gene end by 0 bases; junction bases not matched to a gene: 13. The CDR3 covers 18 residues. CDR3 coding DNA: TGTGCCAGCAGCCCCGATGGGATAGGGACAGCTAGCAATCAGCCCCAGCATTTT. As protein: CASSPDGIGTASNQPQHF.

The rearrangement links TRBV7-9 to TRBJ2-6; the D gene is possibly TRBD1 (6 bases). The V gene's germline CDR1 is SEHNR and CDR2 FQNEAQ (reference sequence). Trimming removed 2 bases at V and 2 bases at J, with 13 bases between. This CDR3 comprises 17 residues. CDR3 region: CASSLPPGDPGANVLTF. CDR3 nucleotides: TGTGCCAGCAGCTTACCCCCAGGGGACCCTGGGGCCAACGTCCTGACTTTC.

J is TRBJ2-5 and V is TRBV4-3; D is possibly TRBD2 (6 bases). Germline values: CDR1 LGHNA, CDR2 YSLEER. The CDR3 sequence is 16 residues long. Trimming took 0 bases from V and 3 from J, leaving 14 bases between them. For the CDR3, the DNA is TGCGCCAGCAGCCAAGAGCGGGCGCCGGGGGAAGAGACCCAGTACTTC. Encoded protein: CASSQERAPGEETQYF.

This clonotype was detected only a few times. The V and J genes are TRBV20-1 and TRBJ2-3; 9 nucleotides align to TRBD2. The junction had 6 bases not matched to a gene; V was cut back by 0 bases and J by 2 bases. The CDR3 consists of 16 residues. CDR1 DFQATT and CDR2 SNEGSKA come from the germline V gene (reference sequence). In DNA, the CDR3 is TGCAGTGCTAGAGATTTGGCTAGCGGGGACACAGATACGCAGTATTTT. Residues: CSARDLASGDTDTQYF.

About this clonotype itself: One base away lies a much larger clone, so this may be a sequencing read error. This CDR3 is missing its conserved last phenylalanine or tryptophan, likely due to a read error. The V and J genes are TRBV7-6 and TRBJ2-3, with a tentative D call TRBD2 (6 bases). Germline-derived CDR1 and CDR2 are SGHVS and FNYEAQ. The CDR3 extends over 16 amino acids. V shed 5 bases and J shed 0 bases, with 15 bases lying between them. The CDR3 nucleotides are TGTGCCAGCAGCCATTTCAAGGGACTGAGCACAGATACGCAGTATTCT. Protein product: CASSHFKGLSTDTQYS.

This clonotype was counted a few times. The V call is TRBV28, the J call TRBJ1-1; possible D gene TRBD1, 5 bases. CDR1 is MDHEN and CDR2 is SYDVKM in the germline V gene. Trimming removed 5 bases at V and 0 bases at J, with 25 bases between. The CDR3 length is 19 residues. The CDR3 region has the DNA TGTGCCAGCAGTCAGCTAGCCGCAGGCAGGGCGGTGGTGAACACTGAAGCTTTCTTT. It specifies CASSQLAAGRAVVNTEAFF. The full variable domain, in which reference TRBV28 and TRBJ1-1 provide the parts outside the CDR3, is DVKVTQSSRYLVKRTGEKVFLECVQDMDHENMFWYRQDPGLGLRLIYFSYDVKMKEKGDIPEGYSVSREKKERFSLILESASTNQTSMYLCASSQLAAGRAVVNTEAFFGQGTRLTVV.

V is TRBV7-8 and J is TRBJ1-5; 9 bases match TRBD1. J lost 7 bases, V lost 5 bases, and 12 bases had no gene match. Germline-derived CDR1 and CDR2 are SGHVS and FQNEAQ. This CDR3 is 16 amino acids long. CDR3 sequence reads: CASSPPRTGVEQPQHF. The CDR3 DNA reads as TGTGCCAGCAGCCCCCCACGGACAGGGGTCGAACAGCCCCAGCATTTT.

The CDR3 loop reads CASSYSNNQPQHF. DNA for the CDR3: TGTGCCAGCAGTTACTCGAACAATCAGCCCCAGCATTTT. The chain has TRBV6-2 or TRBV6-3 and TRBJ1-5; D remains ambiguous. The CDR3 is 13 residues long. Germline loops: CDR1 MNHEY, CDR2 SVGEGT. Trimming removed 0 bases from V and 3 bases from J, with 3 bases in between.

This clonotype was seen a handful of times. V usage is TRBV7-2 and J usage is TRBJ1-1; perhaps TRBD1 as D (5 bases). CDR1 and CDR2 from the germline V gene are SGHTA and FQGNSA. The CDR3 spans 15 residues. Trimming stripped 5 bases from V and 2 bases from J, with 15 bases between. The chain's CDR3 is CASSLGARGNTEAFF. CDR3 nucleotides: TGTGCCAGCAGCCTCGGGGCAAGGGGCAACACTGAAGCTTTCTTT.

In DNA form, the CDR3 reads TGTGCCAGCAGCCCCGCTACAGGGTTCCCCCATGAGCAGTTCTTC. Translating it yields CASSPATGFPHEQFF. The chain employs TRBV7-9 and TRBJ2-1; D may be TRBD1 (6 bases). Trimming cost V 5 bases and J 8 bases, with 19 bases left between them. The CDR3 has 15 residues. Per the germline V gene, CDR1 is SEHNR and CDR2 is FQNEAQ (reference sequence).

This clonotype has a handful of counts. The rearrangement joins TRBV6-6 to TRBJ2-3; D is possibly TRBD2 (6 bases). V was trimmed by 6 bases and J by 3 bases, leaving 13 bases between them. The CDR3 runs 14 residues. CDR1 MNHNY and CDR2 SVGAGI come from the germline V gene (reference sequence). This chain's CDR3 is CASSQGEATDTQYF. The CDR3 region has the DNA TGTGCCAGCAGCCAAGGGGAGGCGACAGATACGCAGTATTTT.

DNA for the CDR3: TGTGCCAGTAGTATATATGGAGGGGGGTCCAATGAGCAGTTCTTC. Amino acid sequence: CASSIYGGGSNEQFF. The chain employs TRBV19 and TRBJ2-1; tentatively, D is TRBD1 or TRBD2 (6 bases each). Germline CDR1 LNHDA, CDR2 SQIVND (reference sequence). CDR3 length: 15 amino acids. Trimming cost V 2 bases and J 6 bases, with 14 bases left between them.

The CDR3: CASSSTPVVTHNEQFF. The CDR3 nucleotides read TGTGCCAGCAGCTCTACCCCGGTGGTCACCCACAATGAGCAGTTCTTC. V usage is TRBV7-2 and J usage is TRBJ2-1; D unresolved. V lost 4 bases and J 5 bases, leaving 18 bases between the germline ends. CDR1 and CDR2 (germline): SGHTA, FQGNSA. The CDR3 length is 16 residues.

In this sample, this clonotype turned up once. This chain joins TRBV12-3 or TRBV12-4 and TRBJ1-2; D perhaps matches TRBD1 (6 bases). The V gene lost 3 bases and the J gene lost 0 bases, with 14 bases spanning the gap. The CDR3 sequence is 16 residues long. The CDR3 loop is CASSFTAGVANYGYTF. CDR3 in DNA: TGTGCCAGCAGTTTTACGGCAGGGGTCGCTAACTATGGCTACACCTTC.

The chain employs TRBV10-3 and TRBJ2-7; no firm D call. The CDR3 has 13 amino acids. Trimming removed 2 bases from V and 12 bases from J, with 17 bases in between. Germline loops: CDR1 ENHRY, CDR2 SYGVKD. The CDR3 loop is CAISEIGEENPYF. CDR3 bases: TGTGCCATCAGTGAGATAGGAGAGGAAAACCCGTACTTC.

This clonotype was detected a few times. This chain uses TRBV12-3 or TRBV12-4 with TRBJ2-5; 8 nucleotides agree with TRBD2. V lost 5 bases, J lost 3 bases, and 2 bases stayed unmatched. The CDR3 loop spans 13 amino acids. The CDR3 nucleotides are TGTGCCAGCAGTCCGGGGGGGGAAGAGACCCAGTACTTC. Residues: CASSPGGEETQYF.

This clonotype was picked up a small number of times. The J gene is TRBJ2-2, the V gene TRBV27, with D possibly matching TRBD2 (6 bases). The CDR3 has 15 residues. From germline, CDR1 is MNHEY and CDR2 SMNVEV (reference sequence). The V end was cut by 1 base, the J end by 5 bases, with 11 bases between. The CDR3 sequence: CASSLWFGGTGELFF. In DNA, the CDR3 is TGTGCCAGCAGTTTATGGTTCGGGGGTACCGGGGAGCTGTTTTTT.

The table lists this clonotype with a few counts. The chain links TRBV2 to TRBJ2-7; possibly TRBD1 for D (6 bases). This CDR3 has 15 amino acids. Germline V gene sequence: CDR1 SNHLY, CDR2 FYNNEI. V was pared by 0 bases and J by 5 bases, with 14 bases between. The CDR3, as DNA: TGTGCCAGCAGTGAAGCCCCCAGCCCAGGGGACGAGCAGTACTTC. Its protein is CASSEAPSPGDEQYF.

The chain links TRBV6-6 to TRBJ2-1, with 7 bases aligning to TRBD1. Germline V gene data show CDR1 as MNHNY and CDR2 as SVGAGI (reference sequence). This CDR3 contains 18 residues. V shed 0 bases and J 2 bases; nucleotides not matched to a gene: 10. The CDR3 protein is CASSYSRTGRPTYNEQFF. The CDR3 region has the DNA TGTGCCAGCAGTTACTCGAGGACAGGCCGACCCACCTACAATGAGCAGTTCTTC.

CDR3 loop: CASSLVASTYEQYF. CDR3 coding DNA: TGTGCCAGCAGCTTGGTGGCTAGTACCTACGAGCAGTACTTC. This chain uses TRBV5-6 with TRBJ2-7; no firm D call. This CDR3 comprises 14 residues. V was pared by 0 bases and J by 2 bases, with 9 bases between. Germline CDR1 SGHDT, CDR2 YYEEEE.

The chain uses TRBV6-6 and TRBJ1-1, with 7 bases lining up with TRBD1. Germline V CDR1 and CDR2: MNHNY, SVGAGI (reference sequence). The CDR3 is 14 amino acids. With V trimmed by 0 bases and J by 7 bases, 5 bases remained unmatched. CDR3 loop: CASSYSTGDGEAFF. The CDR3 region has the DNA TGTGCCAGCAGTTACTCAACAGGGGACGGTGAAGCTTTCTTT.

The chain links TRBV11-2 to TRBJ2-7; TRBD2 aligns across 9 bases. V lost 0 bases, J lost 4 bases, and 13 bases stayed unmatched. The germline V gene has CDR1 SGHAT and CDR2 FQNNGV. CDR3 length: 18 residues. The CDR3 sequence is CASSLELMRGGIKYEQYF. Here the CDR3 DNA reads TGTGCCAGCAGCTTAGAACTTATGCGGGGGGGCATAAAGTACGAGCAGTACTTC.

This clonotype came up once. This chain joins TRBV12-3 or TRBV12-4 and TRBJ2-2; D unresolved. V was cut by 0 bases and J by 3 bases, with 5 bases left in between. This CDR3 has 14 residues. The CDR3 is CASSLAVDTGELFF. CDR3 in DNA: TGTGCCAGCAGTTTAGCGGTGGACACCGGGGAGCTGTTTTTT.